This T cell receptor (beta chain) was found in a study of blood T cell repertoires in COVID-19. V was clipped by 2 bases and J by 5 bases; unmatched bases: 0. This CDR3 contains 13 residues. CDR1 and CDR2 (germline): MNHNY, SVGAGI (reference sequence). Clones were read by immunoSEQ multiplex PCR, and TCRdb kept only the in-frame ones, dropping some. This sample yields 100,000 to 150,000 clones, of which around 81% are seen a single time; over 7.5% belongs to the top ten. V gene TRBV6-6 combines with J gene TRBJ1-2; 9 positions match TRBD1. Sequenced input: peripheral blood. The receptor's source is a woman aged 55-75 years with active or convalescent COVID-19. The CDR3 bases are TGTGCCAGCAGTTACGACAGGGGGTATGGCTACACCTTC. It yields the protein CASSYDRGYGYTF.